This TCR beta chain was profiled in a study of cytomegalovirus exposure and HLA in healthy donors. A multiplex PCR was run with 60 Vbeta primers and 13 Jbeta primers. TCRdb's copy holds only in-frame clones and misses some; the assay was immunoSEQ multiplex PCR. The top ten clones hold 0.2% to 0.3% of a sample with around 120,000 clones, 80% of them seen once. Germline assignment: CDR1 ENHRY and CDR2 SYGVKD. The V gene end was trimmed by 3 bases and the J gene end by 4 bases; junction bases not matched to a gene: 8. The CDR3 spans 15 residues. Sequenced material: PBMCs. The sequence derives from a man aged 45 to 65 in good health and CMV-seronegative. The chain combines TRBV10-3 with TRBJ1-1; 7 bases fit TRBD1. Written as DNA, the CDR3 is TGTGCCATCAGTGATAACAGGGGTTTGATCACTGAAGCTTTCTTT. This codes for CAISDNRGLITEAFF.